A single sample gave rise to the 32 T cell receptor beta chains below, sequenced in a study of beta chain features in type 1 diabetes. Of the isolated RNA, all was reverse transcribed, and so the sequenced material was expressed TCRB transcripts. The data were produced by immunoSEQ multiplex PCR, yet TCRdb's version contains in-frame clones alone and is incomplete. The sample yields 240,000 or so clones, 25% to 35% seen once. Sequencing input: central memory CD4+ T cells from blood. Every receptor here comes from a man under 40 in good health.

V usage is TRBV7-9 and J usage is TRBJ2-1; tentative D call: TRBD2 (5 bases). This CDR3 is 12 amino acids long. Between the trimmed V and J ends, which lost 6 bases and 8 bases, there was a span of 11 bases. CDR1 is SEHNR and CDR2 is FQNEAQ in the germline V gene (reference sequence). The CDR3 DNA reads as TGTGCCAGCAGAGGACTTTTACATGAGCAGTTCTTC. It translates to CASRGLLHEQFF.

About this clone: The germline gene is not matched at one end of the junction; a read error may be the cause. J is TRBJ2-5 and V is TRBV7-2; D call uncertain. CDR1 is SGHTA, CDR2 FQGNSA, per germline. The length of the CDR3 is 13 residues. CDR3: CASSVAIERTQYF. The CDR3 nucleotides are TGTGCCAGCAGCGTAGCTATCGAGCGGACCCAGTACTTC.

The sample holds a few counts of this clone. This chain uses TRBV7-9 with TRBJ1-2, with 8 positions matching TRBD1. Germline values: CDR1 SEHNR, CDR2 FQNEAQ (reference sequence). Losses at the gene ends were 3 bases for V and 2 bases for J; bases not matched to a gene: 5. The CDR3 length is 15 residues. CDR3 amino acids: CASSFGPGGNYGYTF. CDR3 nucleotide sequence: TGTGCCAGCAGCTTTGGGCCAGGGGGCAACTATGGCTACACCTTC.

Many counts were recorded for this clone. The chain uses TRBV7-9 and TRBJ1-2, with TRBD1 matching over 9 bases. This CDR3 spans 12 amino acids. Trimming took 5 bases from V and 7 from J; bases not matched to a gene: 2. Germline V gene lookup returns CDR1 SEHNR and CDR2 FQNEAQ (reference sequence). The CDR3 here is CASSGQGSGYTF. The CDR3 nucleotides are TGTGCCAGCAGCGGACAGGGGTCTGGCTACACCTTC.

This clone was seen a few times. The V call is TRBV18, the J call TRBJ2-5, with D uncertain. In germline, CDR1 is KGHSH, CDR2 LQKENI. Trimming left V 6 bases short and J 5 bases short, with 13 bases between. The CDR3 has 13 amino acids. The CDR3 is CASSPGRAETQYF. The CDR3, as DNA: TGTGCCAGCTCTCCCGGACGTGCGGAGACCCAGTACTTC.

This clone was observed at least ten times. The J gene is TRBJ2-7, the V gene TRBV7-2; TRBD1 might be the D (6 bases). This CDR3 comprises 15 residues. Germline V gene data show CDR1 as SGHTA and CDR2 as FQGNSA. V lost 5 bases and J lost 0, with 14 bases in between. In nucleotides, the CDR3 is TGTGCCAGCAGCCCAGGGGTCCTGCGCTCCTACGAGCAGTACTTC. Its translation: CASSPGVLRSYEQYF.

The rearrangement links TRBV27 to TRBJ2-7; D is ambiguous. The CDR3 loop spans 10 amino acids. The V gene lost 8 bases and the J gene lost 3 bases, with 5 bases spanning the gap. The germline CDR1 and CDR2 sequences are MNHEY and SMNVEV (reference sequence). In DNA form, the CDR3 reads TGTGCCAGCGGCCACTACGAGCAGTACTTC. Translated: CASGHYEQYF.

This clone came up many times. This chain uses TRBV7-9 with TRBJ1-2, with 7 bases aligning to TRBD1. The CDR3 is 14 amino acids. In germline, CDR1 is SEHNR, CDR2 FQNEAQ (reference sequence). The trim removed 4 bases at V and 4 bases at J, leaving 6 bases unmatched. In DNA, the CDR3 is TGTGCCAGCAGCTACGGGACAGATGTCTATGGCTACACCTTC. Translating gives CASSYGTDVYGYTF.

This clone was counted between two and nine times. The chain joins TRBV2 to TRBJ2-5, with 7 positions matching TRBD1. V shed 6 bases and J 5 bases; nucleotides not matched to a gene: 12. Per the germline V gene, CDR1 is SNHLY and CDR2 is FYNNEI. The CDR3 totals 15 residues. DNA of the CDR3: TGTGCCAGCAGGCAGATTACAGGGGCCGGGGAGACCCAGTACTTC. Residues: CASRQITGAGETQYF.

V and J are TRBV5-1 and TRBJ2-7, with no clear D. This CDR3 is built from 15 residues. Germline V gene sequence: CDR1 SGHRS, CDR2 YFSETQ. Trimming removed 0 bases from V and 6 bases from J, with 16 bases in between. CDR3 region: CASSLGGRTRTEQYF. CDR3 nucleotides: TGCGCCAGCAGCTTGGGTGGCAGAACGAGGACCGAGCAGTACTTC.

The V call is TRBV15, the J call TRBJ2-7, with 7 bases aligning to TRBD2. The CDR3 contains 13 residues. Germline V gives CDR1 LNHNV, CDR2 YYDKDF (reference sequence). Germline trimming cut 5 bases from V and 7 bases from J; bases unmatched to any gene: 8. CDR3 in amino acids: CATSGGEGWEQYF. CDR3 in DNA: TGTGCCACCAGCGGCGGGGAGGGATGGGAGCAGTACTTC.

The rearrangement joins TRBV11-2 to TRBJ1-2; D is uncertain. The CDR3 extends over 12 amino acids. V was clipped by 0 bases and J by 7 bases, with 6 bases between them. Germline V gives CDR1 SGHAT, CDR2 FQNNGV. The CDR3 here is CASSLEGSGYTF. CDR3 bases: TGTGCCAGCAGCTTAGAAGGAAGTGGCTACACCTTC.

This chain joins TRBV27 and TRBJ2-5; D gene unclear. The V and J ends lost 5 bases and 9 bases respectively, with 16 bases between them. The CDR3 spans 13 residues. In germline, CDR1 is MNHEY, CDR2 SMNVEV (reference sequence). CDR3 protein: CASSPDPPGAQYF. As DNA, the CDR3 is TGTGCCAGCAGTCCGGACCCACCTGGGGCCCAGTACTTC.

The chain recombines TRBV5-1 with TRBJ2-3; D uncertain. CDR3 size: 13 residues. The germline V gene encodes CDR1 SGHRS and CDR2 YFSETQ. The germline V and J ends were trimmed by 0 bases and 5 bases, with 7 bases remaining between them. The CDR3 loop reads CASSLAGGDTQYF. The CDR3 DNA is TGCGCCAGCAGCTTGGCCGGCGGAGATACGCAGTATTTT.

This clone appeared a few times. V and J are TRBV7-2 and TRBJ1-1, with D hard to call. With 2 bases removed from V and 3 bases from J, the gap between germline ends came to 13 bases. CDR3 size: 15 residues. Germline loops: CDR1 SGHTA, CDR2 FQGNSA. CDR3 nucleotide sequence: TGTGCCAGCAGCTTAAGGCGGGTCTCGGACACTGAAGCTTTCTTT. Encoded protein: CASSLRRVSDTEAFF.

The V call is TRBV19, the J call TRBJ2-2; 8 bases agree with TRBD2. The CDR3 is 16 amino acids. Germline CDR1 is LNHDA and CDR2 is SQIVND (reference sequence). With 3 bases clipped from V and 1 base from J, the junction kept 4 bases outside the gene matches. CDR3 loop: CASSMSTSGNTGELFF. The DNA of the CDR3 is TGTGCCAGTAGTATGTCAACTAGCGGGAACACCGGGGAGCTGTTTTTT.

This clone was seen a handful of times. The chain has TRBV10-3 and TRBJ1-1; D is possibly TRBD1 (5 bases). The CDR3 contains 17 residues. Germline V gene lookup returns CDR1 ENHRY and CDR2 SYGVKD. V gave up 4 bases and J gave up 1 base, with 19 bases separating them. The CDR3 bases are TGTGCCATCAGTGCCGCATCGGGGCACTCAGGGAACACTGAAGCTTTCTTT. It is translated as CAISAASGHSGNTEAFF.

This clone turned up a few times. The J gene is TRBJ2-5, the V gene TRBV7-2, with 9 bases lining up with TRBD1. J was trimmed by 2 bases and V by 5 bases; bases with no gene match: 9. The CDR3 sequence is 16 residues long. The germline CDR1 and CDR2 sequences are SGHTA and FQGNSA. CDR3: CASSVSLQGAQETQYF. The CDR3 nucleotides read TGTGCCAGCAGCGTCTCCCTACAGGGGGCGCAAGAGACCCAGTACTTC. Together with reference TRBV7-2 and TRBJ2-5, the CDR3 gives the full variable domain: GAGVSQSPSNKVTEKGKDVELRCDPISGHTALYWYRQSLGQGLEFLIYFQGNSAPDKSGLPSDRFSAERTGGSVSTLTIQRTQQEDSAVYLCASSVSLQGAQETQYFGPGTRLLVL.

In the case of this clone: This same CDR3 is encoded by further DNA sequences in the sample. V gene TRBV7-2 combines with J gene TRBJ1-2; D is undetermined. The V gene's germline CDR1 is SGHTA and CDR2 FQGNSA. V lost 5 bases and J 2 bases, leaving 9 bases between the germline ends. The CDR3 contains 13 residues. The CDR3 coding sequence is TGTGCCAGCAGCCCCGACAAAAACTATGGCTACACCTTC. Protein product: CASSPDKNYGYTF.

The CDR3 is CASSLLGGSYEQYF. The CDR3 nucleotides are TGTGCCAGCAGTTTATTGGGGGGCAGCTACGAGCAGTACTTC. This chain connects TRBV27 to TRBJ2-7; D may be TRBD1 or TRBD2 (6 bases each). CDR1 and CDR2 (germline): MNHEY, SMNVEV (reference sequence). Trimming cost V 1 base and J 3 bases, with 10 bases left between them. The CDR3 sequence is 14 residues long.

The chain has TRBV7-9 and TRBJ1-2; D gene ambiguous. Germline V gene sequence: CDR1 SEHNR, CDR2 FQNEAQ (reference sequence). The V gene lost 5 bases and the J gene lost 4 bases, with 8 bases spanning the gap. This CDR3 has 12 amino acids. CDR3 region: CASSPYTYGYTF. CDR3 coding DNA: TGTGCCAGCAGCCCCTACACCTATGGCTACACCTTC.

A few counts support this clone. This sample also contains other DNA sequences that code for the same CDR3. The CDR3 reads CSVVLGGETQYF. The CDR3 DNA reads as TGCAGCGTTGTATTAGGAGGGGAGACCCAGTACTTC. The rearrangement links TRBV29-1 to TRBJ2-5, with D tentatively TRBD2 (6 bases). This CDR3 is built from 12 residues. Germline values: CDR1 SQVTM, CDR2 ANQGSEA. Trimming removed 4 bases at V and 5 bases at J, with 11 bases between.

The chain links TRBV7-2 to TRBJ2-5, with 10 bases that match TRBD1. Germline CDR1 reads SGHTA; CDR2 reads FQGNSA. V shed 5 bases and J 3 bases; nucleotides not matched to a gene: 9. This CDR3 comprises 16 residues. This CDR3 reads CASSASRDRGEETQYF. The CDR3 coding sequence is TGTGCCAGCAGCGCATCCCGGGACAGGGGAGAAGAGACCCAGTACTTC. Full variable domain (missing parts from reference TRBV7-2 and TRBJ2-5): GAGVSQSPSNKVTEKGKDVELRCDPISGHTALYWYRQSLGQGLEFLIYFQGNSAPDKSGLPSDRFSAERTGGSVSTLTIQRTQQEDSAVYLCASSASRDRGEETQYFGPGTRLLVL.

J is TRBJ1-1 and V is TRBV29-1; D is ambiguous. The V and J ends lost 1 base and 0 bases respectively, with 6 bases between them. Germline loops: CDR1 SQVTM, CDR2 ANQGSEA. The CDR3 length is 13 residues. The CDR3 sequence is CSVEAKVNTEAFF. CDR3 nucleotide sequence: TGCAGCGTTGAAGCGAAGGTGAACACTGAAGCTTTCTTT.

This clone has a handful of counts. The chain couples TRBV7-8 to TRBJ2-5; 9 nucleotides align to TRBD2. Germline trimming cut 5 bases from V and 6 bases from J; bases unmatched to any gene: 13. CDR3 length equals 16 residues. CDR1 is SGHVS, CDR2 FQNEAQ, per germline. The CDR3 DNA sequence: TGTGCCAGCAGCCCCCTCCCTAGCGGGACGGGGAAGACCCAGTACTTC. It encodes CASSPLPSGTGKTQYF.

This clone appeared many times. This chain connects TRBV15 to TRBJ1-1; 8 bases are shared with TRBD1. The CDR3 runs to 16 residues. The germline V gene encodes CDR1 LNHNV and CDR2 YYDKDF (reference sequence). The V gene end was trimmed by 3 bases and the J gene end by 4 bases; junction bases not matched to a gene: 10. The CDR3: CATSSGQGRGGTEAFF. The DNA of the CDR3 is TGTGCCACCAGCAGCGGACAGGGCCGAGGTGGCACTGAAGCTTTCTTT.

This clone was seen more than once but under ten times. The rearrangement links TRBV5-1 to TRBJ1-2; 7 bases map to TRBD1. Per germline, CDR1 SGHRS and CDR2 YFSETQ. The CDR3 sequence is 13 residues long. V was pared by 2 bases and J by 7 bases, with 5 bases of the junction left unmatched. The CDR3 coding sequence is TGCGCCAGCAGCTTAACAGGGGAAGTTGGCTACACCTTC. This codes for CASSLTGEVGYTF.

This clone was picked up many times. This chain links TRBV10-3 with TRBJ2-7; maybe TRBD1 (5 bases). This CDR3 has 14 amino acids. V shed 3 bases and J shed 3 bases, with 12 bases lying between them. Germline CDR1 ENHRY, CDR2 SYGVKD. The CDR3, as DNA: TGTGCCATCAGTGAAGGGCAGGGATACTACGAGCAGTACTTC. It is translated as CAISEGQGYYEQYF.

The chain uses TRBV7-7 and TRBJ2-1; no firm D call. The V end was cut by 5 bases, the J end by 0 bases, with 5 bases between. The CDR3 extends over 13 amino acids. The V gene's germline CDR1 is SSHAT and CDR2 FNYEAQ (reference sequence). CDR3: CASSESSYNEQFF. DNA for the CDR3: TGTGCCAGCAGCGAGAGCTCCTACAATGAGCAGTTCTTC.

This clone was seen a few times. At the DNA level, this CDR3 is encoded by other sequences in the same sample as well. The V call is TRBV10-3, the J call TRBJ2-5; a weak D match, TRBD1 (6 bases). CDR3 length: 12 residues. Germline assignment: CDR1 ENHRY and CDR2 SYGVKD. Trimming removed 3 bases at V and 5 bases at J, with 7 bases between. The CDR3 here is CAISERGETQYF. As DNA, the CDR3 is TGTGCCATCAGTGAAAGGGGGGAGACCCAGTACTTC.

The chain combines TRBV18 with TRBJ2-7, with D possibly being TRBD2 (5 bases). Per the germline V gene, CDR1 is KGHSH and CDR2 is LQKENI. Trimming removed 1 base from V and 4 bases from J, with 14 bases in between. The CDR3 is 15 residues long. The CDR3 reads CASSPQGALAYEQYF. CDR3 in DNA: TGTGCCAGCTCACCACAGGGAGCCTTAGCGTACGAGCAGTACTTC.

The V and J genes are TRBV7-9 and TRBJ2-3, with D perhaps given as TRBD1 or TRBD2 (5 bases each). The length of the CDR3 is 15 residues. Germline CDR1 is SEHNR and CDR2 is FQNEAQ (reference sequence). Trimming removed 5 bases at V and 5 bases at J, with 17 bases between. The CDR3: CASSTASGTGDTQYF. CDR3 nucleotide sequence: TGTGCCAGCAGCACAGCCTCAGGGACCGGAGATACGCAGTATTTT.